These 12 T cell receptor beta chains share one sample of origin, sequenced in a study of OX40 agonist ivuxolimab in advanced cancers. The assay was immunoSEQ multiplex PCR, and TCRdb's table has in-frame clones only and misses some. The top ten clones hold around 2.5% of a sample with some 100,000 clones, 94% of them seen once. Sequenced here: CD4+ or CD8+ T cells sorted from blood, sampled in a trial of the OX40 agonist ivuxolimab. Source of these receptors: an adult with an advanced solid tumor such as melanoma, head and neck, liver or kidney cancer.

This clone was found a few times. The chain uses TRBV30 and TRBJ1-1; D is unclear. From germline, CDR1 is GTSNPN and CDR2 SVGIG (reference sequence). The CDR3 runs to 11 residues. With 1 base removed from V and 4 bases from J, the gap between germline ends came to 4 bases. In DNA form, the CDR3 reads TGTGCCTGGAGTGACAGCACTGAAGCTTTCTTT. It is translated as CAWSDSTEAFF.

This rearrangement joins TRBV5-6 to TRBJ2-7; no reliable D call. CDR3 length: 11 residues. Trimming left V 2 bases short and J 5 bases short, with 5 bases between. In germline, CDR1 is SGHDT, CDR2 YYEEEE. CDR3 loop: CASSFGHEQYF. The CDR3 DNA reads as TGTGCCAGCAGCTTCGGCCACGAGCAGTACTTC.

The chain combines TRBV19 with TRBJ1-5, with unresolved D. The V gene's germline CDR1 is LNHDA and CDR2 SQIVND (reference sequence). This CDR3 has 15 amino acids. The V end lost 3 bases, the J end lost 0 bases, and 9 bases lay between the germline ends. The CDR3 region is CASSISDTSNQPQHF. CDR3 bases: TGTGCCAGTAGTATTTCAGATACTAGCAATCAGCCCCAGCATTTT.

The CDR3 DNA follows: TGTGCCAGCAGTGAAGCCAGGGGAAATGAGCAGTTCTTC. It codes for CASSEARGNEQFF. The V gene is TRBV6-1, the J gene TRBJ2-1, with D tentatively TRBD1 (6 bases). CDR1 and CDR2 (germline): MNHNS, SASEGT. V lost 0 bases, J lost 7 bases, and 7 bases lay in between. The CDR3 has 13 residues.

This clone was counted a single time. The chain uses TRBV7-8 and TRBJ2-4; weak D call: TRBD2 (6 bases). Trimming removed 5 bases at V and 7 bases at J, with 21 bases between. Looked up from germline, CDR1 is SGHVS and CDR2 is FQNEAQ. The length of the CDR3 is 16 residues. The CDR3 coding sequence is TGTGCCAGCAGCCCAACCGGGACTCTAGGCGAGAACATTCAGTACTTC. It encodes CASSPTGTLGENIQYF.

The chain joins TRBV29-1 to TRBJ2-7, with D possibly TRBD2 on 5 matching bases. From germline, CDR1 is SQVTM and CDR2 ANQGSEA. There are 13 residues in the CDR3. The ends were cut back, 4 bases at V and 1 base at J, with 11 bases in the middle. The CDR3 spells CSVASGISYEQYF. The CDR3 region has the DNA TGCAGCGTTGCATCGGGAATTTCCTACGAGCAGTACTTC.

CDR3 protein: CSVEEKVGYEQYF. In DNA form, the CDR3 reads TGCAGCGTTGAAGAAAAAGTCGGCTACGAGCAGTACTTC. This rearrangement joins TRBV29-1 to TRBJ2-7; D uncertain. This CDR3 spans 13 amino acids. V lost 0 bases and J 3 bases, leaving 9 bases between the germline ends. Germline lookup yields CDR1 SQVTM and CDR2 ANQGSEA.

This clone has a handful of counts. This chain uses TRBV5-1 with TRBJ1-1; tentative D call: TRBD1 (5 bases). The germline V gene has CDR1 SGHRS and CDR2 YFSETQ. CDR3 length: 17 residues. V was shortened by 0 bases and J by 1 base, with 16 bases between the two germline ends. The CDR3 loop is CASSLDLMGGSNTEAFF. CDR3 sequence (DNA): TGCGCCAGCAGCTTGGACCTGATGGGGGGTTCGAACACTGAAGCTTTCTTT.

V is TRBV4-1 and J is TRBJ2-7, with D tentatively TRBD1 (5 bases). Between the trimmed V and J ends, which lost 1 base and 3 bases, there was a span of 10 bases. Per the germline V gene, CDR1 is MGHRA and CDR2 is YSYEKL. The CDR3 loop spans 14 amino acids. The CDR3 loop reads CASSQVVGDYEQYF. DNA for the CDR3: TGCGCCAGCAGCCAAGTGGTAGGGGACTACGAGCAGTACTTC.

This chain uses TRBV11-2 with TRBJ1-3, with D maybe TRBD1 (6 bases). V dropped 0 bases and J dropped 3 bases, with 15 bases sitting between them. The CDR3 length is 17 residues. The germline V gene has CDR1 SGHAT and CDR2 FQNNGV. CDR3 nucleotides: TGTGCCAGCAGCTTAGACTTCACAGGGTTTGGTGGAAACACCATATATTTT. This gives the protein CASSLDFTGFGGNTIYF.

Notes on this clone: Its ends do not fully match the called genes, so a read error is possible. V usage is TRBV7-9 and J usage is TRBJ1-2; tentatively, D is TRBD1 (5 bases). This CDR3 spans 13 amino acids. CDR1 is SEHNR and CDR2 is FQNEAQ in the germline V gene (reference sequence). As DNA, the CDR3 is TGTGCCAGCAGTTTAGGGGCGCGAGATGGCTACACCTTC. Translation gives CASSLGARDGYTF.

The V and J genes are TRBV5-5 and TRBJ2-1; 9 bases fit TRBD1. The trim removed 0 bases at V and 9 bases at J, leaving 10 bases unmatched. Per germline, CDR1 SGHKS and CDR2 YYEKEE (reference sequence). This CDR3 contains 16 residues. The CDR3: CASSLEGQGIWGEQFF. The DNA of the CDR3 is TGTGCCAGCAGCTTGGAGGGACAGGGCATATGGGGTGAGCAGTTCTTC.